This is a list of T cell receptor beta chains from one sample in a study of yellow fever vaccine responses in identical twins. TCRdb passed the RT-PCR reads through MiXCR, listing each CDR3 protein once. The data hold more than 4,500 distinct CDR3 sequences, with 55% to 75% observed a single time. The source material was T cells from blood (PBMCs), unsorted or a sorted subset (not recorded which), sampled before or after yellow fever vaccination (not recorded which). The receptors here all came from a woman younger than 30 who received the yellow fever vaccine. The CDR3 runs from the conserved cysteine through the conserved F or W. Each record gives: D gene, V gene, J gene, clone size, CDR3 DNA, CDR3 protein. A D gene is named only where the DNA matches it firmly. Rows give clone size only sometimes, using once, few, many, or a class for an expanded clone.

D: TRBD2; V: TRBV7-3; J: TRBJ2-3; size: .; DNA: TGTGCCAGCAGCAGTAGCGGGTCTAGCACAGATACGCAGTATTTT; CDR3: CASSSSGSSTDTQYF
D: TRBD1; V: TRBV4-3; J: TRBJ1-2; size: .; DNA: TGCGCCAGCAGCCAAGATCTCAACACAGGGGGCCACTATGGCTACACCTTC; CDR3: CASSQDLNTGGHYGYTF
D: .; V: TRBV4-1; J: TRBJ2-1; size: .; DNA: TGCGCCAGCAGCCAGACCGGGACTGGTCTCTCTGAGCAGTTCTTC; CDR3: CASSQTGTGLSEQFF
D: TRBD2; V: TRBV6-5; J: TRBJ2-5; size: .; DNA: TGTGCCAGCAGTTACTCCGGGACTAGCGGGGAAGAGACCCAGTACTTC; CDR3: CASSYSGTSGEETQYF
D: .; V: TRBV6-2/TRBV6-3; J: TRBJ2-7; size: .; DNA: TGTGCCAGCAGTTACTCCCCAGGCCCCTACGAGCAGTACTTC; CDR3: CASSYSPGPYEQYF
D: TRBD1; V: TRBV29-1; J: TRBJ2-3; size: .; DNA: TGCAGCGTTCAGGGGGCAGATACGCAGTATTTT; CDR3: CSVQGADTQYF
D: .; V: TRBV5-1; J: TRBJ1-1; size: .; DNA: TGCGCCAGCAGCCTAGATCCGTCGGGGACTGAAGCTTTCTTT; CDR3: CASSLDPSGTEAFF
D: .; V: TRBV15; J: TRBJ2-5; size: once; DNA: TGTGCCACCAGCAGAGTGTTCAGCCAAGAGACCCAGTACTTC; CDR3: CATSRVFSQETQYF
D: .; V: TRBV11-3; J: TRBJ2-1; size: .; DNA: TGTGCCAGCAGCGCCCCCGGGACAACGAATGAGCAGTTCTTC; CDR3: CASSAPGTTNEQFF
D: .; V: TRBV9; J: TRBJ2-7; size: .; DNA: TGTGCCAGCAGCAAGGAAGTCCGGGACGCTGAGCAGTACTTC; CDR3: CASSKEVRDAEQYF
D: TRBD2; V: TRBV11-2; J: TRBJ2-2; size: .; DNA: TGTGCCAGCAGCTCCCGCGGGGGGGCCGCGAACACCGGGGAGCTGTTTTTT; CDR3: CASSSRGGAANTGELFF
D: .; V: TRBV14; J: TRBJ2-6; size: once; DNA: TGTGCCAGCAGTCCCTCTGGGGCCAACGTCCTGACTTTC; CDR3: CASSPSGANVLTF
D: .; V: TRBV11-1; J: TRBJ2-7; size: .; DNA: TGTGCCAGCAGCTTCGGGACGGAACCCTACGAGCAGTACTTC; CDR3: CASSFGTEPYEQYF
D: .; V: TRBV25-1; J: TRBJ2-3; size: .; DNA: TGTGCCAGCAGTCCTTCTAGCACAGATACGCAGTATTTT; CDR3: CASSPSSTDTQYF
D: .; V: TRBV18; J: TRBJ2-1; size: .; DNA: TGTGCCAGCTCACCCTTTCTTAACTACAATGAGCAGTTCTTC; CDR3: CASSPFLNYNEQFF
D: .; V: TRBV11-1; J: TRBJ1-1; size: .; DNA: TGTGCCAGCAGCTTAGCCCTCACTGAAGCTTTCTTT; CDR3: CASSLALTEAFF
D: TRBD2; V: TRBV11-1; J: TRBJ2-3; size: .; DNA: TGTGCCAGCAGCTTTTTTAGCGGGAGAGATACGCAGTATTTT; CDR3: CASSFFSGRDTQYF
D: TRBD2; V: TRBV11-2; J: TRBJ2-3; size: .; DNA: TGTGCCAGCAGACATTATACGGGCCGCGGGGGGAACACAGATACGCAGTATTTT; CDR3: CASRHYTGRGGNTDTQYF
D: .; V: TRBV6-4; J: TRBJ2-3; size: .; DNA: TGTGCCAGCAGTGACTCTGGGGGGGGCGGTACAGATACGCAGTATTTT; CDR3: CASSDSGGGGTDTQYF
D: .; V: TRBV6-1; J: TRBJ1-6; size: few; DNA: TGTGCCAGCAGAACGAGCTTCTCTAATTCACCCCTCCACTTT; CDR3: CASRTSFSNSPLHF
D: TRBD1; V: TRBV6-1; J: TRBJ1-5; size: .; DNA: TGTGCCAGCAGCCAGGGGGGGGACCGGGTCCAGCATTTT; CDR3: CASSQGGDRVQHF
D: .; V: TRBV29-1; J: TRBJ2-3; size: .; DNA: TGCAGCGTTGATGGACTTCCCACAGATACGCAGTATTTT; CDR3: CSVDGLPTDTQYF
D: .; V: TRBV5-8; J: TRBJ2-1; size: .; DNA: TGTGCCAGCAGCGGGCTGGGGGGCTCCTACAATGAGCAGTTCTTC; CDR3: CASSGLGGSYNEQFF
D: .; V: TRBV7-6; J: TRBJ2-3; size: .; DNA: TGTGCCAGCAGCTTAGCGGGGTCGGGGGATGCAGATACGCAGTATTTT; CDR3: CASSLAGSGDADTQYF
D: TRBD2; V: TRBV12-5; J: TRBJ2-7; size: once; DNA: TGTGCTAGTGGTTTGGATGGACTAGTTAAAGGCGAGCAGTACTTC; CDR3: CASGLDGLVKGEQYF
D: TRBD1; V: TRBV5-1; J: TRBJ2-5; size: .; DNA: TGCGCCAGCAGCTTGGGTCAGGGGGCAGCGGAGACCCAGTACTTC; CDR3: CASSLGQGAAETQYF
D: .; V: TRBV2; J: TRBJ2-7; size: .; DNA: TGTGCCATCCTCCGGGACGCCGGACGCTACGAGCAGTACTTC; CDR3: CAILRDAGRYEQYF
D: TRBD2; V: TRBV4-3; J: TRBJ2-1; size: once; DNA: TGCGCCAGCAGCCATTCCATCCCCGGTCTAGCGGGAGAGAATGAGCAGTTCTTC; CDR3: CASSHSIPGLAGENEQFF
D: .; V: TRBV9; J: TRBJ1-1; size: .; DNA: TGTGCCAGCAGCTCCGGAGATAGGAACACTGAAGCTTTCTTT; CDR3: CASSSGDRNTEAFF
D: TRBD2; V: TRBV10-1; J: TRBJ2-1; size: .; DNA: TGCGCCAGCAGTGGGGGGACTAGCGGAAACAATGAGCAGTTCTTC; CDR3: CASSGGTSGNNEQFF
D: .; V: TRBV7-9; J: TRBJ2-1; size: .; DNA: TGTGCCAGCAGCCCTTATTATGAGCAGTTCTTC; CDR3: CASSPYYEQFF
D: .; V: TRBV11-3; J: TRBJ2-5; size: .; DNA: TGTGCCAGCAGTAGGGATAAAGAGACCCAGTACTTC; CDR3: CASSRDKETQYF
D: .; V: TRBV20-1; J: TRBJ2-3; size: .; DNA: TGCAGTGCTAGCGGGAGAGATACAGATACGCAGTATTTT; CDR3: CSASGRDTDTQYF
D: TRBD2; V: TRBV30; J: TRBJ2-1; size: .; DNA: TGTGCCTTAGGGCTAGCGGGGGACCACAATGAGCAGTTCTTC; CDR3: CALGLAGDHNEQFF
D: TRBD2; V: TRBV6-1; J: TRBJ2-1; size: .; DNA: TGTGCCAGCAGTGAGGCTAGCGGGAGCGCCAACAATGAGCAGTTCTTC; CDR3: CASSEASGSANNEQFF
D: TRBD2; V: TRBV12-3/TRBV12-4; J: TRBJ2-7; size: .; DNA: TGTGCCAGCAGTTACGCTAGCGGGAGTGGCGAGCAGTACTTC; CDR3: CASSYASGSGEQYF
D: TRBD2; V: TRBV11-2; J: TRBJ2-1; size: .; DNA: TGTGCCAGCAGCTTAGACCCTGGACTAGCACACAATGAGCAGTTCTTC; CDR3: CASSLDPGLAHNEQFF
D: .; V: TRBV4-1; J: TRBJ1-1; size: .; DNA: TGCGCCAGCAGCCAAGGAGGCCGAACTGAAGCTTTCTTT; CDR3: CASSQGGRTEAFF
D: TRBD2; V: TRBV11-2; J: TRBJ2-5; size: .; DNA: TGTGCCAGCAGCCGTAAGCGGGGGGGACAAGAGACCCAGTACTTC; CDR3: CASSRKRGGQETQYF
D: .; V: TRBV20-1; J: TRBJ1-1; size: .; DNA: TGCAGTGCTAGAGATCTTAGTGGGAGATACACTGAAGCTTTCTTT; CDR3: CSARDLSGRYTEAFF
D: .; V: TRBV5-6; J: TRBJ2-1; size: .; DNA: TGTGCCAGCAGCTTGGTAAGGCTGCCTGCTGATGAGCAGTTCTTC; CDR3: CASSLVRLPADEQFF
D: .; V: TRBV4-3; J: TRBJ2-1; size: .; DNA: TGCGCCAGCAGCCAAGATATGAGCGGCTCCCCGGCGCAGTTCTTC; CDR3: CASSQDMSGSPAQFF
D: .; V: TRBV11-1; J: TRBJ2-3; size: .; DNA: TGTGCCAGCAGTCTAGCTAGCGGACAGACAGATACGCAGTATTTT; CDR3: CASSLASGQTDTQYF
D: TRBD2; V: TRBV6-2/TRBV6-3; J: TRBJ2-1; size: .; DNA: TGTGCCAGCAGTTCCTCAACTAGCGGAAAATACAATGAGCAGTTCTTC; CDR3: CASSSSTSGKYNEQFF
D: .; V: TRBV29-1; J: TRBJ2-5; size: .; DNA: TGCAGCGTTGTAAATTGGGGACGGGCCGGGGAGACCCAGTACTTC; CDR3: CSVVNWGRAGETQYF
D: .; V: TRBV27; J: TRBJ2-1; size: .; DNA: TGTGCCAGCAGGTCCCCTGGTAATGAGCAGTTCTTC; CDR3: CASRSPGNEQFF
D: .; V: TRBV28; J: TRBJ1-1; size: .; DNA: TGTGCCAGCAAAGGGAACACTGAAGCTTTCTTT; CDR3: CASKGNTEAFF
D: TRBD2; V: TRBV7-6; J: TRBJ2-7; size: .; DNA: TGTGCCAGCAGTCTAGCGGAAGCCTACGAGCAGTACTTC; CDR3: CASSLAEAYEQYF
D: .; V: TRBV7-3; J: TRBJ2-7; size: .; DNA: TGTGCCAGCAGCTTGCCCAGGGGTCTCATCTCCTACGAGCAGTACTTC; CDR3: CASSLPRGLISYEQYF
D: .; V: TRBV4-2; J: TRBJ2-1; size: .; DNA: TGTGCCAGCAGCCAAGATCAGGGAAAGGCTGAGCAGTTCTTC; CDR3: CASSQDQGKAEQFF
D: .; V: TRBV6-2/TRBV6-3; J: TRBJ2-7; size: .; DNA: TGTGCCAGCAGTTACAGGCTTTGGGCGTCTCGGGGGCTTGACTCCTACGAGCAGTACTTC; CDR3: CASSYRLWASRGLDSYEQYF